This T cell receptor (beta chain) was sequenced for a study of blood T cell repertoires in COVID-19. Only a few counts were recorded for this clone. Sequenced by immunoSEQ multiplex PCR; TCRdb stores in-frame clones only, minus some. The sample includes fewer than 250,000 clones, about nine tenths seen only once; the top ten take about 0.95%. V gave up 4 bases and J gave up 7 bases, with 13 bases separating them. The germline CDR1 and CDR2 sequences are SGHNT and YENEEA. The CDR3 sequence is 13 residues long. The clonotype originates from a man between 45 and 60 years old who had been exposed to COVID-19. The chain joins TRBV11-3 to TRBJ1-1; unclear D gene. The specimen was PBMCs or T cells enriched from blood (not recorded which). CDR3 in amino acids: CASSSLGGSEAFF. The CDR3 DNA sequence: TGTGCCAGCAGCTCCTTGGGCGGGAGTGAAGCTTTCTTT.